The T cell receptor beta chain under discussion was sequenced for a study of T-cell reconstitution after alpha-beta-depleted transplantation in children. This clonotype was observed a handful of times. As yet, its antigen is unknown. Germline V gene sequence: CDR1 SQVTM, CDR2 ANQGSEA. This CDR3 comprises 14 residues. The V end was cut by 5 bases, the J end by 1 base, with 11 bases between. General study points: One year after transplant, T-cell counts and diversity came mostly from newly produced T cells.

This sample's TCRbeta library carried unique molecular identifier barcodes. TCRdb re-analysed the PCR reads in MiXCR, keeping a single row per CDR3 protein. The table shows about 350,000 distinct CDR3 sequences, with about 16% occurring only once. The clonotype was recovered from a male patient aged 2 to 9 who had a stem cell transplant for acute lymphoblastic leukemia, so the T cells may come from the graft donor. This sample comprised PBMCs, mostly from graft donor cells, obtained 360 days after TCRalphabeta/CD19-depleted stem cell transplant. The genes are TRBV29-1 and TRBJ2-2; D is unclear. CDR3 nucleotide sequence: TGCAGCGTTTCCCCGAGACTGAACACCGGGGAGCTGTTTTTT. It yields the protein CSVSPRLNTGELFF.